This is a list of T cell receptor beta chains from one sample in a study of blood T cell repertoires in COVID-19. Libraries were prepared by immunoSEQ multiplex PCR; TCRdb keeps only in-frame clonotypes and omits some of them. The profile shows about 290,000 clones, around 85% of them singletons. The sequenced sample was peripheral blood. The source is a woman in her fifties or sixties with active or convalescent COVID-19. Each CDR3 is given with its conserved first and last residue.

V: TRBV6-6
CDR3: CASSYSSGATQQYF

V: TRBV29-1
CDR3: CSVDVSGSSYNEQFF

V: TRBV6-1
CDR3: CASSERGSEAFF

V: TRBV28
CDR3: CASSYPGQHNEKLFF

V: TRBV5-5
CDR3: CASSSRGGSGSYEQYF

V: TRBV11-2
CDR3: CASSRRGGRGYYEQYF

V: TRBV6-5
CDR3: CATARLGVNYGYTF

V: TRBV4-1
CDR3: CASSQALSETQYF

V: TRBV9
CDR3: CASSSGTSGTGMNTQYF

V: TRBV2
CDR3: CASKGAGGSPWIIGYTF

V: TRBV12-5
CDR3: CASGLGQGTSLQFF

V: TRBV7-9
CDR3: CASSFDSMNTEAFF

V: TRBV5-6
CDR3: CASSPDRSGNTIYF

V: TRBV28
CDR3: CASRRTGRYGYTF

V: TRBV4-2
CDR3: CASSQGGTTEAFF

V: TRBV4-1
CDR3: CASSQKGGLAGYGELFF

V: TRBV28
CDR3: CAILPSGTSVNWNEQFF

V: TRBV7-8
CDR3: CASSPNRGGRMNTEAFF

V: TRBV15
CDR3: CATSRTPGQGNTIYF

V: TRBV5-6
CDR3: CASSLRNGDTQYF

V: TRBV9
CDR3: CASSVGGLAGHEQFF

V: TRBV6-5
CDR3: CASTRASGNEQFF

V: TRBV9
CDR3: CASSVGTAGNTIYF

V: TRBV5-1
CDR3: CASSLGPRTGGGSEQFF

V: TRBV24-1
CDR3: CATSDLTGRNEQFF

V: TRBV10-2
CDR3: CASSETSGRGERNEQFF

V: TRBV7-9
CDR3: CASSLSGRGWTHNEQFF

V: TRBV28
CDR3: CASSAGRRGWTQYF

V: TRBV19
CDR3: CASRGTGGVNQPQHF

V: TRBV10-2
CDR3: CASRTGESPLHF

V: TRBV5-1
CDR3: CASSLTGDRGQPQHF

V: TRBV15
CDR3: CATSRDRVSNTEAFF

V: TRBV27
CDR3: CASSTTWIGEKLFF

V: TRBV15
CDR3: CATSGQQFGLAEKLFF

V: TRBV3-1/TRBV3-2
CDR3: CASSQAYRGGNTEAFF

V: TRBV19
CDR3: CASRTSGIYNEQFF

V: TRBV18
CDR3: CASSPVTGGKTEAFF

V: TRBV19
CDR3: CASIGQGVSNQPQHF

V: TRBV2
CDR3: CASSEALWQFF

V: TRBV25-1
CDR3: CASTLGQGGGNTIYF

V: TRBV4-1
CDR3: CASSPLHGTAADTQYF

V: TRBV3-1/TRBV3-2
CDR3: CASSKDVTGEQFF

V: TRBV27
CDR3: CASSLTGFGNTEAFF

V: TRBV5-1
CDR3: CASSATGNRETQYF

V: TRBV5-6
CDR3: CASSPRQGWDTEAFF

V: TRBV12-3/TRBV12-4
CDR3: CASSQGQTYGYTF

V: TRBV4-1
CDR3: CASSPSRPRNSYGYTF

V: TRBV12-3/TRBV12-4
CDR3: CASSVEERGELFF